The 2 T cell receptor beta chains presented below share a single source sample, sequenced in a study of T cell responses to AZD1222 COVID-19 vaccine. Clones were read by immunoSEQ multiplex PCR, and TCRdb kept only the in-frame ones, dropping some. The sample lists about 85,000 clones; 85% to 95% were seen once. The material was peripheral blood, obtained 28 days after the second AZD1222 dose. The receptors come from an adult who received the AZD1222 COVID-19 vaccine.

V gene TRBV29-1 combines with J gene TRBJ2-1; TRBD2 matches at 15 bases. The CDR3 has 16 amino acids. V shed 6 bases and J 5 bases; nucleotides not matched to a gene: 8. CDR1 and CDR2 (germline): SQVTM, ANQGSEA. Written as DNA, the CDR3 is TGCAGCGTGATCGGGACTAGCGGGAGGCGGGACAATGAGCAGTTCTTC. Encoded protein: CSVIGTSGRRDNEQFF.

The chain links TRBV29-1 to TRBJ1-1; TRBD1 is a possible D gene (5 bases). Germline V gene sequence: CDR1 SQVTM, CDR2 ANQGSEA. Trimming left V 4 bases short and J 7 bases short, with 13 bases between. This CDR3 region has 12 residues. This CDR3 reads CSVVKWGSEAFF. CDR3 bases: TGCAGCGTTGTGAAATGGGGCAGTGAAGCTTTCTTT.